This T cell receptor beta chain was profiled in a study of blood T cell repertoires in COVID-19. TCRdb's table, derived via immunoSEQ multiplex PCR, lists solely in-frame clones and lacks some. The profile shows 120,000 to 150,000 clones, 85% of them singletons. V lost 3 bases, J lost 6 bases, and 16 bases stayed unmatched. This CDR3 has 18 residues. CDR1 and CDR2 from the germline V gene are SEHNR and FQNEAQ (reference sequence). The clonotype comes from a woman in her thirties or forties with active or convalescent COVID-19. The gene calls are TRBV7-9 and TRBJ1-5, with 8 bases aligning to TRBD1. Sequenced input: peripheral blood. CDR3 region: CASSLGSGQGHPGQPQHF. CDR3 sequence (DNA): TGTGCCAGCAGCTTGGGAAGTGGACAGGGCCACCCGGGTCAGCCCCAGCATTTT.